The 9 T cell receptor beta chains below come from one sample, sequenced in a study of regulatory T cells in long-lasting Graves disease. Combining iRepertoire HTBI primers with Arm-PCR of CDR3 regions, the authors built TCR beta libraries. TCRdb processed the multiplex PCR reads anew with MiXCR; each CDR3 protein has one entry. The sample shows 300,000 to 400,000 distinct CDR3 sequences, over 15% of them seen only once. Regarding time point: newly diagnosed GD, antithyroid drugs for less than 3 months. There was RNA extracted from PBMCs, and the TCR library was made from it. The sequencing used peripheral blood mononuclear cells (PBMCs), collected at new diagnosis, from a patient treated with antithyroid drugs. All receptors come from a female donor with Graves disease.

CDR3: CSASATGFNTEAFF. The CDR3 DNA reads TGCAGTGCTAGTGCTACAGGGTTTAACACTGAAGCTTTCTTT. The V gene is TRBV20-1, the J gene TRBJ1-1; weak D call: TRBD1 (6 bases). CDR3 length equals 14 residues. With 3 bases removed from V and 2 bases from J, the gap between germline ends came to 13 bases. Looked up from germline, CDR1 is DFQATT and CDR2 is SNEGSKA (reference sequence).

This clonotype was picked up many times. The chain couples TRBV27 to TRBJ2-1; 7 bases agree with TRBD2. Germline V gives CDR1 MNHEY, CDR2 SMNVEV (reference sequence). CDR3 length: 17 residues. The junction had 14 bases not matched to a gene; V was cut back by 5 bases and J by 4 bases. DNA of the CDR3: TGTGCCAGCAGTCCCGAATTACCGGGAGGAGATTACAATGAGCAGTTCTTC. Its protein is CASSPELPGGDYNEQFF.

This clonotype was seen only a few times. The rearrangement joins TRBV12-5 to TRBJ1-3; D gene unclear. This CDR3 comprises 16 residues. The V and J ends lost 6 bases and 7 bases respectively, with 22 bases between them. In germline, CDR1 is LGHNT, CDR2 FRNRAP. CDR3 bases: TGTGCTAGTGGGACGACCCGCGACAACCCGGTCAACACCATATATTTT. It specifies CASGTTRDNPVNTIYF.

The chain links TRBV5-1 to TRBJ1-1; possibly TRBD1 for D (6 bases). The CDR3 has 14 residues. CDR1 SGHRS and CDR2 YFSETQ come from the germline V gene. The V and J ends lost 0 bases and 0 bases respectively, with 6 bases between them. CDR3 amino acids: CASSLGQVNTEAFF. CDR3 sequence (DNA): TGCGCCAGCAGCTTGGGACAGGTGAACACTGAAGCTTTCTTT.

In this sample, this clonotype turned up many times. The chain uses TRBV5-5 and TRBJ2-7, with no clear D. Looked up from germline, CDR1 is SGHKS and CDR2 is YYEKEE (reference sequence). The CDR3 spans 12 residues. Deletions cut 4 bases from V and 4 bases from J, with 9 bases between. DNA of the CDR3: TGTGCCAGCAGCCCCCCAACTTACGAGCAGTACTTC. Protein: CASSPPTYEQYF.

This clonotype was observed at least ten times. The chain uses TRBV29-1 and TRBJ2-7, with 7 bases fitting TRBD1. Germline-derived CDR1 and CDR2 are SQVTM and ANQGSEA. There are 14 residues in the CDR3. The junction had 8 bases not matched to a gene; V was cut back by 4 bases and J by 2 bases. CDR3 sequence reads: CSVGTRGFPYEQYF. The CDR3 DNA reads TGCAGCGTTGGAACCAGGGGGTTCCCCTACGAGCAGTACTTC.

This clonotype came up many times. The V and J genes are TRBV10-3 and TRBJ1-1; the D is unclear. V gave up 6 bases and J gave up 0 bases, with 11 bases separating them. CDR1 and CDR2 (germline): ENHRY, SYGVKD. The CDR3 length is 14 residues. CDR3 sequence reads: CAIRPGNLNTEAFF. CDR3 coding DNA: TGTGCCATCAGACCGGGGAACCTGAACACTGAAGCTTTCTTT.

On this clonotype: One base separates it from a far larger clone, so it is likely a read error. The chain uses TRBV7-2 and TRBJ2-2; 8 positions match TRBD2. The CDR3 extends over 16 amino acids. CDR1 is SGHTA and CDR2 is FQGNSA in the germline V gene. The trim removed 1 base at V and 5 bases at J, leaving 6 bases unmatched. The CDR3: CASSLVSGGWTGELFF. The DNA of the CDR3 is TGTGCCAGCAGCTTAGTAAGCGGGGGTTGGACCGGGGAGCTGTTTTTT. Full variable domain (remainder filled in from reference TRBV7-2 and TRBJ2-2): GAGVSQSPSNKVTEKGKDVELRCDPISGHTALYWYRQSLGQGLEFLIYFQGNSAPDKSGLPSDRFSAERTGGSVSTLTIQRTQQEDSAVYLCASSLVSGGWTGELFFGEGSRLTVL.

For this clonotype: This may stem from a read error, because a much larger clone lies one nucleotide away. The chain joins TRBV3-1 to TRBJ1-4, with D tentatively TRBD1 (6 bases). Germline-derived CDR1 and CDR2 are LGHDT and YNNKEL (reference sequence). The CDR3 is made up of 13 amino acids. CDR3 bases: TGTGCCAGCAACCAACGGGGGCGGGAAAGACTGTTTTTT. It codes for CASNQRGRERLFF.